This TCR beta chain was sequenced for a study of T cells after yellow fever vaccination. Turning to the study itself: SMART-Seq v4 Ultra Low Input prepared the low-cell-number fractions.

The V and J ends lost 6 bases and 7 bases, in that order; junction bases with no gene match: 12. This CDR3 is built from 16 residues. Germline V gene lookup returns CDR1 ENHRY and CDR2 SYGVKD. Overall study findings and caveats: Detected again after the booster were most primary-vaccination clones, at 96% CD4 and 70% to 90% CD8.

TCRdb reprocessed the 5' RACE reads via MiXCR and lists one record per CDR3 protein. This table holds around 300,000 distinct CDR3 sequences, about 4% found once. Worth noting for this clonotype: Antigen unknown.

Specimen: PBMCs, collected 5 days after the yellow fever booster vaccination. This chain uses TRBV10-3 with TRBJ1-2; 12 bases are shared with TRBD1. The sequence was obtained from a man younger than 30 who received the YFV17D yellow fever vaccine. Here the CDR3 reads CAIRLTGTGGWSGYTF. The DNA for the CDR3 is TGTGCCATCAGACTAACCGGGACAGGGGGCTGGAGTGGCTACACCTTC.